Sequencing of this TCR beta chain was carried out in a study of tumor-infiltrating lymphocytes in localized non-small cell lung cancer. General study results and limits: Different pieces of the same tissue went to different assays, confounding technical variation with intratumor heterogeneity. IM1 and IM2 tumors showed no difference in T-cell fraction. Higher tumor T cell infiltration than in uninvolved lung was supported by TCRbeta sequencing. Available tissue quantity limited TCR sequencing to a patient subset.

With regard to this clone: Its antigen is not identified.

This CDR3 has 15 residues. Germline CDR1 reads SGDLS; CDR2 reads YYNGEE. Trimming removed 0 bases from V and 1 base from J, with 10 bases in between. Some clones are missing from TCRdb's copy, which holds only in-frame ones; the method was immunoSEQ multiplex PCR. The repertoire holds 14,000 or so clones, with about 77% as singletons. This sequence originates from a human donor with non-small cell lung cancer. The chain combines TRBV9 with TRBJ2-5; D possibly corresponds to TRBD2 (6 bases). Sequencing was carried out using lung tumor tissue. Here the CDR3 reads CASSVAGEPQETQYF. The CDR3 DNA sequence: TGTGCCAGCAGCGTAGCGGGAGAACCCCAAGAGACCCAGTACTTC. The entire variable domain, with the rest obtained from reference TRBV9 and TRBJ2-5, is as follows: DSGVTQTPKHLITATGQRVTLRCSPRSGDLSVYWYQQSLDQGLQFLIQYYNGEERAKGNILERFSAQQFPDLHSELNLSSLELGDSALYFCASSVAGEPQETQYFGPGTRLLVL.